The TCR beta chain described here comes from a study of blood T cell repertoires in COVID-19. Study as a whole: Specimens from acute and convalescent COVID-19 originated in the United States, Italy and Spain. PBMCs, B-cell-depleted T cells, or T cells were the source of the cDNA or gDNA that made up the material.

As handled by the study authors: How many nucleated cells were present was estimated from reference gene primer amplification. Method: immunoSEQ multiplex PCR; TCRdb's copy keeps in-frame clones and lacks some. For V, J and clone size, that table is used; D and trimming come from the DNA. Among 110,000 to 150,000 clones listed, more than 75% were seen once. Trimming stripped 4 bases from V and 3 bases from J, with 16 bases between. Germline CDR1 is MGHRA and CDR2 is YSYEKL. CDR3 size: 15 residues. The source material was peripheral blood. The chain carries TRBV4-1 and TRBJ2-7; possible D gene TRBD1, 6 bases. The TCR sequence derives from a man in his 60s with acute or convalescent COVID-19. The CDR3 DNA follows: TGCGCCAGCAGCCGAACGGACAGTGATCTCTACGAGCAGTACTTC. This encodes CASSRTDSDLYEQYF.